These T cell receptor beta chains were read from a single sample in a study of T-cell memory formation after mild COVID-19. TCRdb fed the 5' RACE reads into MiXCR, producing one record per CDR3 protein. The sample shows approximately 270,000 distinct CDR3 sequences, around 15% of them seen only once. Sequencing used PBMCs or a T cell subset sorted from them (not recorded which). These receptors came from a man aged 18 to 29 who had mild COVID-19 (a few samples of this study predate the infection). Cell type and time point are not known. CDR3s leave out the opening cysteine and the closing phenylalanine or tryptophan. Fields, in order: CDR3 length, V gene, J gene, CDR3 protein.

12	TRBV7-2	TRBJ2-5	ASSLGGTQETQY
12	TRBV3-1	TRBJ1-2	ASSPGRGASGYT
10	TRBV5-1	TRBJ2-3	ASSFLADTQY
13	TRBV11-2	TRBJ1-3	ASSRGTGQGNIIY
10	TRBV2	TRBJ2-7	ASSDDGYEQY
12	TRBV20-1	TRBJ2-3	SARDSGGTDTQY
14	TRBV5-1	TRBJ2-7	ASSLGGTGRHYEQY
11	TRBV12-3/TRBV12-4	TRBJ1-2	ASSTTGAGGYT
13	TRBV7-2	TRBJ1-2	ASSYRGGPAYGYT
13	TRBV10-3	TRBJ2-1	AISATGLVGSEQF